The present T cell receptor beta chain was sequenced within a study of cytotoxic CD8 clonotypes in ibrutinib-treated CLL (dated by TCRdb to 2020 to 2023). Broadly, across the study: The cohort included some 14 treatment-naive and around 10 relapsed/refractory patients; under 18 were IGHV unmutated. Responses were partial in 24 patients and complete in 2; after median around 72 months follow-up, about 14 stayed in remission and about twelve progressed. The response samples were drawn at a median of roughly twelve months into treatment, with a range of roughly 6 to 36 months. An average of about 260,000 productive templates and some 100,000 productive rearrangements was obtained per sample. Longitudinal samples were available for about 30% of the roughly 86 trial participants. Cryopreserved peripheral blood mononuclear cells were collected at three points: before therapy, at response, and at either sustained remission or disease progression. Every sample from remission and from progressive disease was obtained while the patients were still on ibrutinib.

Of note for this clone: Its recognized antigen is unknown. Base-call qualities are not available, and no considerably larger clone is one nucleotide away.

The sample's time point label, decoded: 12 months on ibrutinib. For TCR beta library preparation, approximately 2 micrograms of genomic DNA were isolated from cryopreserved PBMCs. Longitudinal blood samples from CLL patients receiving ibrutinib monotherapy were subjected to high-throughput TCR beta sequencing. The patients were enrolled in a single-center, open-label phase 2 trial of ibrutinib monotherapy. Overall study outcomes, separate from this receptor: At baseline, clonality was higher than in age-matched healthy donors and showed a strong correlation with circulating CD8+ T-cell counts. Lymph node repertoires were not examined, and the timing of sampling was not matched between patients in sustained remission and those whose disease progressed. Clonality rose at ibrutinib response, remained stable during sustained remission, and dropped back toward baseline at progression. Public clonotypes were rare and either contracted or stayed stable during treatment, and the rise in clonality at ibrutinib response reflected the expansion of private clonotypes.

A MiSeq instrument was used for deep resolution sequencing, which targeted depths ranging from 1 in 1 million up to 1 in 200,000 T cells, with coverage averaging 10x for each clonotype. The immunoSEQ hsTCRB Kit was used to generate TCR beta libraries. The published analysis was carried out like this. Data were analyzed with ImmunoSEQ Data Assistant and ImmunoSEQ Analyzer, with V, D and J genes assigned per IMGT definitions. Clonality, with values ranging from 0 to 1, was calculated as one minus the normalized Shannon entropy of productive rearrangement frequencies. Public clonotype analysis was restricted to overrepresented clonotypes comprising at least 0.05% of each patient's repertoire. Around 14 repertoires from age-matched healthy donors, obtained from immuneACCESS, served as clonality controls. In its TCRdb copy, this immuneACCESS table keeps in-frame sequences only and misses some clones. Where compared with another copy, unresolved V genes explain less than half of these, and the others have no known cause. V, J and clone size are taken as reported in that table, and D and trimming were inferred from the DNA itself. This sample lists approximately 150,000 clones; about 80% were detected once. Approximately 27% of the sample lies in the top ten.

This TCR derives from a human donor with chronic lymphocytic leukemia. Sequences were derived from PBMCs, sampled after 12 months of ibrutinib treatment.

The CDR3 is CASSFTGTGGFTDTQYF. The DNA reads as follows: TGTGCCAGCAGTTTTACAGGGACAGGGGGGTTCACAGATACGCAGTATTTT. The chain links TRBV27 with TRBJ2-3, and 11 junctional nucleotides match TRBD1. Via the germline V gene (reference sequence), CDR1 is MNHEY and CDR2 SMNVEV. V lost 3 bases and J lost 2 bases, and the count of bases not matched to a germline gene is 7. From the cysteine through the phenylalanine, the CDR3 covers 17 amino acids. Only the CDR3 DNA stays, 51 bases, in frame from base 1.